The 22 T cell receptor beta chains listed next were all sequenced from one sample in a study of blood T cell repertoires in COVID-19. Measured with immunoSEQ multiplex PCR; TCRdb has only the in-frame clones, and not every one. Of about 100,000 clones listed, roughly 82% are singletons. The material sequenced was peripheral blood. The origin of the receptors is a man aged 55-75 years with acute or convalescent COVID-19.

This chain connects TRBV10-2 to TRBJ1-2; TRBD1 might be the D (6 bases). Germline loops: CDR1 WSHSY, CDR2 SAAADI. V dropped 5 bases and J dropped 5 bases, with 15 bases sitting between them. The CDR3 has 14 amino acids. CDR3 coding DNA: TGCGCCAGCAGTCCCGGACAGACGCTATATGGCTACACCTTC. This sequence encodes CASSPGQTLYGYTF.

In this sample, this clone turned up a few times. V usage is TRBV10-1 and J usage is TRBJ1-1, with D unclear. CDR3 length: 14 amino acids. Between the trimmed V and J ends, which lost 11 bases and 3 bases, there was a span of 19 bases. Per germline, CDR1 WNHNN and CDR2 SYGVQD (reference sequence). The CDR3 loop reads CASSRTRSDTEAFF. DNA for the CDR3: TGCGCCTCCTCTCGTACTCGGTCGGACACTGAAGCTTTCTTT.

A few counts support this clone. The chain is built from TRBV2 and TRBJ2-1; TRBD2 matches 10 bases. CDR1 and CDR2 from the germline V gene are SNHLY and FYNNEI. The CDR3 totals 15 residues. The junction had 7 bases not matched to a gene; V was cut back by 2 bases and J by 9 bases. CDR3 in amino acids: CASSELAGVPGEQFF. The CDR3 DNA follows: TGTGCCAGCAGTGAACTAGCGGGGGTGCCCGGTGAGCAGTTCTTC.

This clone was observed a few times. The chain is built from TRBV27 and TRBJ1-2; D might be TRBD1 (6 bases). The CDR3 runs to 13 residues. CDR1 MNHEY and CDR2 SMNVEV come from the germline V gene (reference sequence). Deletions cut 4 bases from V and 4 bases from J, with 10 bases between. The CDR3, as DNA: TGTGCCAGCAGTTCAGGGGTAGGCTATGGCTACACCTTC. Residues: CASSSGVGYGYTF.

The CDR3 loop is CASSFRETQYF. In nucleotides, the CDR3 is TGTGCCAGCAGCTTTCGGGAGACCCAGTACTTC. V usage is TRBV7-9 and J usage is TRBJ2-5; no clear D. The CDR3 covers 11 residues. Germline CDR1 is SEHNR and CDR2 is FQNEAQ (reference sequence). Trimming took 3 bases from V and 5 from J, leaving 4 bases between them.

The V call is TRBV20-1, the J call TRBJ1-4; D possibly corresponds to TRBD1 (6 bases). CDR1 is DFQATT, CDR2 SNEGSKA, per germline (reference sequence). The CDR3 contains 11 residues. Trimming pared 6 bases from V and 8 bases from J, leaving 10 bases between. In DNA, the CDR3 is TGCAGTGCGGGGGCATGGGAAAAACTGTTTTTT. It is translated as CSAGAWEKLFF.

The J gene is TRBJ1-2, the V gene TRBV7-9, with D tentatively TRBD1 (5 bases). With 5 bases removed from V and 1 base from J, the gap between germline ends came to 17 bases. The CDR3 extends over 16 amino acids. Germline values: CDR1 SEHNR, CDR2 FQNEAQ (reference sequence). CDR3 residues: CASSLRRDAINYGYTF. The CDR3 DNA reads TGTGCCAGCAGCCTGCGGCGGGACGCAATTAACTATGGCTACACCTTC. Full variable domain (missing parts from reference TRBV7-9 and TRBJ1-2): DTGVSQNPRHKITKRGQNVTFRCDPISEHNRLYWYRQTLGQGPEFLTYFQNEAQLEKSRLLSDRFSAERPKGSFSTLEIQRTEQGDSAMYLCASSLRRDAINYGYTFGSGTRLTVV.

J is TRBJ1-2 and V is TRBV4-2, with TRBD1 identical over 9 bases. V was pared by 4 bases and J by 8 bases, with 11 bases of the junction left unmatched. Germline V lookup: CDR1 LGHNA, CDR2 YNFKEQ. CDR3 length equals 15 residues. CDR3 sequence: CASSPTDRGMAGYTF. Written as DNA, the CDR3 is TGTGCCAGCAGCCCGACCGACAGGGGGATGGCGGGCTACACCTTC.

The CDR3 sequence is CASSDQPRDRRMNTEAFF. The CDR3 DNA reads TGTGCCAGCAGTGACCAACCCCGGGACAGGAGGATGAACACTGAAGCTTTCTTT. The rearrangement joins TRBV6-4 to TRBJ1-1; 8 positions match TRBD1. Germline CDR1 reads MRHNA; CDR2 reads SNTAGT. Trimming removed 2 bases from V and 0 bases from J; junction bases left unmatched: 11. This CDR3 is 18 amino acids long.

The chain links TRBV3-1 (or the pseudogene TRBV3-2) to TRBJ1-1; D is unresolved. CDR1 is LGHDT and CDR2 is YNNKEL in the germline V gene (reference sequence). Trimming left V 0 bases short and J 12 bases short, with 14 bases between. The CDR3 spans 13 residues. The CDR3 DNA reads TGTGCCAGCAGCCAAGATTGGGGAGGGATGCCTTTCTTT. It is translated as CASSQDWGGMPFF.

This chain connects TRBV7-2 to TRBJ1-1; no clear D. V lost 0 bases to trimming and J lost 6 bases, with 11 bases between them. The CDR3 extends over 14 amino acids. Germline V gene sequence: CDR1 SGHTA, CDR2 FQGNSA. Here the CDR3 DNA reads TGTGCCAGCAGCTTAGCGACGGGATACGCTGAAGCTTTCTTT. It encodes CASSLATGYAEAFF.

This chain connects TRBV11-2 to TRBJ2-7; D gene uncertain. The CDR3 is 13 residues long. V was clipped by 0 bases and J by 4 bases, with 7 bases between them. Germline V CDR1 and CDR2: SGHAT, FQNNGV. CDR3 sequence (DNA): TGTGCCAGCAGCTTAGACAGGTCTTACGAGCAGTACTTC. It translates to CASSLDRSYEQYF.

V is TRBV5-1 and J is TRBJ2-1; 10 nucleotides agree with TRBD1. The CDR3 has 15 residues. Germline assignment: CDR1 SGHRS and CDR2 YFSETQ. V lost 4 bases and J lost 2; bases outside the gene matches: 3. The CDR3 loop reads CASSKTGGAYNEQFF. CDR3 DNA: TGCGCCAGCAGCAAGACAGGGGGCGCCTACAATGAGCAGTTCTTC.

This chain links TRBV5-8 with TRBJ2-1, with 11 positions matching TRBD2. Germline V gene data show CDR1 as SGHTS and CDR2 as YDEGEE. This CDR3 comprises 19 residues. Trimming cost V 4 bases and J 0 bases; bases outside gene matches: 12. CDR3 nucleotides: TGTGCCAGCAGCAAACTAGCGGGGGCCATTACATACTCCTACAATGAGCAGTTCTTC. This codes for CASSKLAGAITYSYNEQFF.

The chain is built from TRBV5-1 and TRBJ2-1, with a tentative D call TRBD2 (7 bases). In germline, CDR1 is SGHRS, CDR2 YFSETQ. V lost 4 bases, J lost 10 bases, and 12 bases lay in between. The CDR3 totals 12 residues. The CDR3 loop reads CASSARGGEQFF. In nucleotides, the CDR3 is TGCGCCAGCAGCGCCAGGGGAGGGGAGCAGTTCTTC.

V gene TRBV12-5 combines with J gene TRBJ1-5, with D possibly TRBD1 on 5 matching bases. Germline V gene data show CDR1 as LGHNT and CDR2 as FRNRAP. V shed 0 bases and J shed 3 bases, with 15 bases lying between them. CDR3 length: 17 amino acids. CDR3 loop: CASGLVMTVTHNQPQHF. CDR3 sequence (DNA): TGTGCTAGTGGTTTGGTAATGACAGTAACCCACAATCAGCCCCAGCATTTT.

The rearrangement uses TRBV6-1 and TRBJ1-6, with D possibly TRBD1 on 6 matching bases. The CDR3 is 17 residues long. Germline-derived CDR1 and CDR2 are MNHNS and SASEGT. The ends were cut back, 2 bases at V and 1 base at J, with 12 bases in the middle. The CDR3, as DNA: TGTGCCAGCAGTGAATTCCCAGGGGTTTCCTATAATTCACCCCTCCACTTT. It specifies CASSEFPGVSYNSPLHF.

The chain recombines TRBV12-3 or TRBV12-4 with TRBJ1-2; TRBD1 matches at 8 bases. Losses at the gene ends were 3 bases for V and 6 bases for J; bases not matched to a gene: 3. This CDR3 comprises 13 residues. CDR3 nucleotide sequence: TGTGCCAGCAGTTTCACAGGGGGTGATGGCTACACCTTC. Residues: CASSFTGGDGYTF.

The V gene is TRBV7-6, the J gene TRBJ2-7; possibly TRBD2 for D (6 bases). The V end lost 3 bases, the J end lost 3 bases, and 9 bases lay between the germline ends. CDR3 size: 13 residues. CDR1 is SGHVS, CDR2 FNYEAQ, per germline. The DNA for the CDR3 is TGTGCCAGCAGCTTGGGAGGTGGCTACGAGCAGTACTTC. Amino acid sequence: CASSLGGGYEQYF.

The V call is TRBV12-3 or TRBV12-4, the J call TRBJ1-4, with D possibly TRBD1 on 6 matching bases. Trimming stripped 5 bases from V and 8 bases from J, with 12 bases between. The CDR3 sequence is 13 residues long. CDR3 nucleotide sequence: TGTGCCAGCAGTAACAGGGAAAACGAAAAACTGTTTTTT. Amino acid sequence: CASSNRENEKLFF.

The V and J genes are TRBV2 and TRBJ1-5, with 9 positions matching TRBD1. Per germline, CDR1 SNHLY and CDR2 FYNNEI. V gave up 6 bases and J gave up 3 bases; unmatched junction bases: 3. CDR3 size: 14 residues. The CDR3 region has the DNA TGTGCCAGCAGCACAGGGGGCACCAATCAGCCCCAGCATTTT. Residues: CASSTGGTNQPQHF.

This chain links TRBV6-1 with TRBJ2-1; no clear D gene. In germline, CDR1 is MNHNS, CDR2 SASEGT. Trimming took 1 base from V and 0 from J, leaving 7 bases between them. The CDR3 loop spans 15 amino acids. The CDR3 protein is CASSEGRSSYNEQFF. In DNA form, the CDR3 reads TGTGCCAGCAGTGAAGGGAGAAGCTCCTACAATGAGCAGTTCTTC.